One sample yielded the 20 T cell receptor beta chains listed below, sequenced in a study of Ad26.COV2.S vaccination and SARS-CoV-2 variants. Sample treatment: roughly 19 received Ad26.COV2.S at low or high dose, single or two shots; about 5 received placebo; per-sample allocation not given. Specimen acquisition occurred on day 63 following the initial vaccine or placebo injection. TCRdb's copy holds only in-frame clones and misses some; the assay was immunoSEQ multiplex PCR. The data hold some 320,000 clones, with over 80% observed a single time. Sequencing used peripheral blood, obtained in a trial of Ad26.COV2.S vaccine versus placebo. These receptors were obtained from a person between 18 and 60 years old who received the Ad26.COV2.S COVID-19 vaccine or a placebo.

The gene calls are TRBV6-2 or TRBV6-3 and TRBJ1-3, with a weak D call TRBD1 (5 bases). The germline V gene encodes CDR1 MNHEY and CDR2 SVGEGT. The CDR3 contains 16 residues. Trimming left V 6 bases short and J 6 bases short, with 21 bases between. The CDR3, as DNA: TGTGCCAGCAGCCCTCGTGCCCAGGGAGAAGTAAACACCATATATTTT. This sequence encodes CASSPRAQGEVNTIYF.

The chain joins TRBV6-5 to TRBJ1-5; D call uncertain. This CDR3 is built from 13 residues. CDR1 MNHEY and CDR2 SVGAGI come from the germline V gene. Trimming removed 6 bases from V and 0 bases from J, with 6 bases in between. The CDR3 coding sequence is TGTGCCAGCAGCCCAGGTAGCAATCAGCCCCAGCATTTT. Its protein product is CASSPGSNQPQHF.

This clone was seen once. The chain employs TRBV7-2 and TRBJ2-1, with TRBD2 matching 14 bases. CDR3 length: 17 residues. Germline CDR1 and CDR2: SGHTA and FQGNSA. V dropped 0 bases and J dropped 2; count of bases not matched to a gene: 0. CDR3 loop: CASSLAGLAGAYNEQFF. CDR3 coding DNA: TGTGCCAGCAGCTTAGCGGGACTAGCGGGGGCCTACAATGAGCAGTTCTTC.

CDR3 nucleotides: TGTGCCAGCAGTTTACGCAGGGTGGGGGGCTACACCTTC. This gives the protein CASSLRRVGGYTF. The chain links TRBV12-3 or TRBV12-4 to TRBJ1-2; TRBD1 might be the D (5 bases). The CDR3 loop spans 13 amino acids. V shed 2 bases and J shed 8 bases, with 12 bases lying between them.

The CDR3 DNA follows: TGCGCCAGCGCAGCCCGAAGGCCTCCCCTTTCCTACGAGCAGTACTTC. Translation gives CASAARRPPLSYEQYF. The genes are TRBV5-1 and TRBJ2-7; no reliable D call. The length of the CDR3 is 16 residues. V shed 7 bases and J shed 1 base, with 21 bases lying between them. CDR1 and CDR2 from the germline V gene are SGHRS and YFSETQ.

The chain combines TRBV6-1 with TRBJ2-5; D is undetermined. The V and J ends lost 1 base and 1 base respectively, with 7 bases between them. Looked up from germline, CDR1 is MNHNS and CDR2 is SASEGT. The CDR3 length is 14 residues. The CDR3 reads CASSEGLLQETQYF. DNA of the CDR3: TGTGCCAGCAGTGAAGGGCTACTCCAAGAGACCCAGTACTTC.

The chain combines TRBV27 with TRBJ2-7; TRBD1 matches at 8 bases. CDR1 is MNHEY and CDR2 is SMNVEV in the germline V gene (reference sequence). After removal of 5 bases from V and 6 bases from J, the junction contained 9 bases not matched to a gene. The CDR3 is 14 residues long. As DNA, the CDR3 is TGTGCCAGCAGTCTTAGGGACAGGTCGAGCGAGCAGTACTTC. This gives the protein CASSLRDRSSEQYF.

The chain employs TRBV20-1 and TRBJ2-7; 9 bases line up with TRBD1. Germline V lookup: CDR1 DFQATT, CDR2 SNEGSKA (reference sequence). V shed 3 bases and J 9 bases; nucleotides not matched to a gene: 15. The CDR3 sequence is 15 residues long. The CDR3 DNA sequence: TGCAGTGCTAGTAGGCCGGGACAGGGTCTACGAGGGCAGTACTTC. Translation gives CSASRPGQGLRGQYF.

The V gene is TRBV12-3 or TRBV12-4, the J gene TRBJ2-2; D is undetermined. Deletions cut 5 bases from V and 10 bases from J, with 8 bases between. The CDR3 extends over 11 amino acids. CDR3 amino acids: CASSTTAELFF. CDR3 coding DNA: TGTGCCAGCAGTACCACAGCGGAGCTGTTTTTT.

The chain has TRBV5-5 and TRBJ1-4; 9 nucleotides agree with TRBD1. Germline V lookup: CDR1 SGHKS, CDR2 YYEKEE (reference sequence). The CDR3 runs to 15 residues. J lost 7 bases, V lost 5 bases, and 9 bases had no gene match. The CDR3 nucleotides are TGTGCCAGCAGTTATACAGGGGGCGCGTTTGAAAAACTGTTTTTT. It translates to CASSYTGGAFEKLFF. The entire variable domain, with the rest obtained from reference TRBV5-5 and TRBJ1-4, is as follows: DAGVTQSPTHLIKTRGQQVTLRCSPISGHKSVSWYQQVLGQGPQFIFQYYEKEERGRGNFPDRFSARQFPNYSSELNVNALLLGDSALYLCASSYTGGAFEKLFFGSGTQLSVL.

Written as DNA, the CDR3 is TGTGCCAGCAGACCCCGCCGGACAGGGACTAACGTCCTGACTTTC. This translates into CASRPRRTGTNVLTF. V gene TRBV7-9 combines with J gene TRBJ2-6; 8 bases are a match to TRBD1. This CDR3 is 15 amino acids long. V gave up 6 bases and J gave up 10 bases; unmatched junction bases: 11. The germline V gene has CDR1 SEHNR and CDR2 FQNEAQ (reference sequence).

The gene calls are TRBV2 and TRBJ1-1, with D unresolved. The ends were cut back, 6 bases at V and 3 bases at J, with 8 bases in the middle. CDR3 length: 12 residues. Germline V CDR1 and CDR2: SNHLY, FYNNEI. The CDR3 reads CASRNLYTEAFF. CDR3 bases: TGTGCCAGCAGGAACCTCTACACTGAAGCTTTCTTT.

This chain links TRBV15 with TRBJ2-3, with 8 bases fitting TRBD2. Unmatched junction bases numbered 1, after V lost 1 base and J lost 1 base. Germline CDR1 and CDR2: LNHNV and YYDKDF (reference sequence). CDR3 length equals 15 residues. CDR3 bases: TGTGCCACCAGCAGAGTTAGCGGGGGCACAGATACGCAGTATTTT. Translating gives CATSRVSGGTDTQYF.

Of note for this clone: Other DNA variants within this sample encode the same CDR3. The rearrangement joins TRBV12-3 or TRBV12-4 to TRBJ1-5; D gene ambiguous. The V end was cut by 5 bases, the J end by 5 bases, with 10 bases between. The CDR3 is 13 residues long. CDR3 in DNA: TGTGCCAGCAGTAGCCTCCTCGATCAGCCCCAGCATTTT. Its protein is CASSSLLDQPQHF.

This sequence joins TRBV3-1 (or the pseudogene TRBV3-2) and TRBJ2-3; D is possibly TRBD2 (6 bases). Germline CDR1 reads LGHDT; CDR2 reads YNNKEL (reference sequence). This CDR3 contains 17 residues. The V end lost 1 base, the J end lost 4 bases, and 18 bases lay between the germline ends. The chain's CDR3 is CASSQGPSRRDADTQYF. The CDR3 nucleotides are TGTGCCAGCAGCCAAGGCCCTAGTAGGAGGGACGCAGATACGCAGTATTTT.

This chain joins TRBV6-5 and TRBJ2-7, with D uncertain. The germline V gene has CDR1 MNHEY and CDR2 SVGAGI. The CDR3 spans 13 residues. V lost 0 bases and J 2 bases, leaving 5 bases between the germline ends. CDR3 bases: TGTGCCAGCAGTTACTCGTTTACCTACGAGCAGTACTTC. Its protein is CASSYSFTYEQYF.

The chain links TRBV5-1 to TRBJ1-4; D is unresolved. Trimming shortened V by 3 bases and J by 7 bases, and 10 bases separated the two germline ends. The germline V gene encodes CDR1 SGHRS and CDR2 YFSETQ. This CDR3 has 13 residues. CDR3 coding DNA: TGCGCCAGCAGCTCCCGGGAGACTGAAAAACTGTTTTTT. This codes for CASSSRETEKLFF.

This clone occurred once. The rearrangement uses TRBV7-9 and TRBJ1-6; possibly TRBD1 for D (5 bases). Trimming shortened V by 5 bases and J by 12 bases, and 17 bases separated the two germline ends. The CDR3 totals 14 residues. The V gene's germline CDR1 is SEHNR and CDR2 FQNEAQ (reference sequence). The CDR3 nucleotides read TGTGCCAGCAGCCCGGGGACTCCTTGGGGACCCCTCCACTTT. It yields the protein CASSPGTPWGPLHF.

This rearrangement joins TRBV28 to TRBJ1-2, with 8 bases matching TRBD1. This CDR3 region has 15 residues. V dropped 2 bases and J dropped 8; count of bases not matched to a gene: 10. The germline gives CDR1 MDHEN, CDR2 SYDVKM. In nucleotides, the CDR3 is TGTGCCAGCAGTTTAAGCACAGGGGGATCGGGGGGCTACACCTTC. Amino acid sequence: CASSLSTGGSGGYTF.

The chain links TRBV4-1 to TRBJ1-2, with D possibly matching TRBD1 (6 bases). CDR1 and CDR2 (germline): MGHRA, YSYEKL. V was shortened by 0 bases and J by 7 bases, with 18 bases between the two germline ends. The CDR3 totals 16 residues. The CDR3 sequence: CASSQDQGKFVAGYTF. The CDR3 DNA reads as TGCGCCAGCAGCCAAGATCAGGGGAAGTTTGTTGCTGGCTACACCTTC.